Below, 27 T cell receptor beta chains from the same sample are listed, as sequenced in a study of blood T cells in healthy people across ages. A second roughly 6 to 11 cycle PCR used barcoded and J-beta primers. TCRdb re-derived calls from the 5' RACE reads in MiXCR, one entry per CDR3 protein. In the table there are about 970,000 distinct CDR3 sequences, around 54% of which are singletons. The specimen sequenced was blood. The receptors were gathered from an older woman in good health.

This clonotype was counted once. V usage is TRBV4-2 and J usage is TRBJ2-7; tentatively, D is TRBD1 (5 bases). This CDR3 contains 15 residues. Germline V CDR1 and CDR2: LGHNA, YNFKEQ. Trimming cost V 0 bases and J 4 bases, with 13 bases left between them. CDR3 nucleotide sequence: TGTGCCAGCAGCCAAGAATTCTCGCAGGGATACGAGCAGTACTTC. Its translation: CASSQEFSQGYEQYF.

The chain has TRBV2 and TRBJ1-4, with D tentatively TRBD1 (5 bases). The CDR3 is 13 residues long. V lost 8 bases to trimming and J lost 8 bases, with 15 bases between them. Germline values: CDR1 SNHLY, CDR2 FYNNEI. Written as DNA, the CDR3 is TGTGCCAGCGCACGGGGGGTAGAGGAAAAACTGTTTTTT. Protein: CASARGVEEKLFF.

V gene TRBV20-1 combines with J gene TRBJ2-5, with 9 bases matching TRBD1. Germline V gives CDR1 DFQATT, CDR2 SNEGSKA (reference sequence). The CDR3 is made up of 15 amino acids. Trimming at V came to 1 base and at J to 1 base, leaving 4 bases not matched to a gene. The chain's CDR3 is CSARAGTGFQETQYF. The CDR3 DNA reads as TGCAGTGCTAGAGCGGGGACAGGGTTCCAAGAGACCCAGTACTTC.

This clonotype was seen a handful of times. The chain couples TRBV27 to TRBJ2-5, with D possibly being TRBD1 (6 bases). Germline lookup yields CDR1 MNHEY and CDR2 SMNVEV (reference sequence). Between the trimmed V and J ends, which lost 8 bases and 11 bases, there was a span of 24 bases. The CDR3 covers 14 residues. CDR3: CASCPGTSNNEQYF. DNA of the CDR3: TGTGCCAGCTGCCCCGGGACAAGTAACAATGAGCAGTACTTC.

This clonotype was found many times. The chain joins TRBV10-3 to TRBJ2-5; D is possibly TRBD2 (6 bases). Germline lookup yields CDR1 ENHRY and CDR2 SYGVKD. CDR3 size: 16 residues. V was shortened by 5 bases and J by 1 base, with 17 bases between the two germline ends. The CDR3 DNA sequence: TGTGCCATCAGTTCCCTTTATAGCGGAGCCCAAGAGACCCAGTACTTC. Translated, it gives CAISSLYSGAQETQYF.

The CDR3 loop reads CASSSTISNSPLHF. The CDR3 DNA reads TGTGCCAGCTCGTCAACGATATCTAATTCACCCCTCCACTTT. This sequence joins TRBV18 and TRBJ1-6; D unclear. The CDR3 contains 14 residues. V dropped 6 bases and J dropped 6 bases, with 12 bases sitting between them. Germline values: CDR1 KGHSH, CDR2 LQKENI.

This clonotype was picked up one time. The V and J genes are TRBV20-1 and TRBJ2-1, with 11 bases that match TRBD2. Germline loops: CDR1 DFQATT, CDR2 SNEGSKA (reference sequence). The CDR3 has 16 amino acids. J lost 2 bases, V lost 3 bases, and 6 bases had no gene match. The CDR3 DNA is TGCAGTGCTAGGGTTAGACTAGCGGGGACCTACAATGAGCAGTTCTTC. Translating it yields CSARVRLAGTYNEQFF.

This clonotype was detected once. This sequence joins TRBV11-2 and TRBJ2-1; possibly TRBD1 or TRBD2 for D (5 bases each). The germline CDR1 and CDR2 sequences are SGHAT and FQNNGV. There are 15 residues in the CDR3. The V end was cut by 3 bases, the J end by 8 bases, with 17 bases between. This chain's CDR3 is CASSFRPGPEDEQFF. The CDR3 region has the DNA TGTGCCAGCAGCTTTAGGCCGGGGCCTGAGGATGAGCAGTTCTTC.

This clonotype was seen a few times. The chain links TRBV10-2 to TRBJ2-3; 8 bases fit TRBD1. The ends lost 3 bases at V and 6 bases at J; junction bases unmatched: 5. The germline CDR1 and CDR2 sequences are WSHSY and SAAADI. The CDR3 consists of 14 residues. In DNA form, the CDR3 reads TGCGCCAGCAGTGAAGGACAGGGTAGGGATACGCAGTATTTT. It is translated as CASSEGQGRDTQYF.

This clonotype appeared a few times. CDR3 sequence (DNA): TGTGCCAGCAGCTACGGCTTACGGACGAACACTGAAGCTTTCTTT. Amino acid sequence: CASSYGLRTNTEAFF. The rearrangement joins TRBV11-1 to TRBJ1-1; no firm D call. There are 15 residues in the CDR3. V was trimmed by 4 bases and J by 1 base, leaving 13 bases between them. The germline gives CDR1 SGHAT, CDR2 FQDESV (reference sequence). The full variable domain, rest sourced from reference TRBV11-1 and TRBJ1-1, is EAEVAQSPRYKITEKSQAVAFWCDPISGHATLYWYRQILGQGPELLVQFQDESVVDDSQLPKDRFSAERLKGVDSTLKIQPAELGDSAMYLCASSYGLRTNTEAFFGQGTRLTVV.

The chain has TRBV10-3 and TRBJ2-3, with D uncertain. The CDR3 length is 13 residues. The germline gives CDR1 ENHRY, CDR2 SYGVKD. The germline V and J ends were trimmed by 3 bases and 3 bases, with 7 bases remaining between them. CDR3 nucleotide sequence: TGTGCCATCAGTGATGCCCCGACAGATACGCAGTATTTT. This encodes CAISDAPTDTQYF.

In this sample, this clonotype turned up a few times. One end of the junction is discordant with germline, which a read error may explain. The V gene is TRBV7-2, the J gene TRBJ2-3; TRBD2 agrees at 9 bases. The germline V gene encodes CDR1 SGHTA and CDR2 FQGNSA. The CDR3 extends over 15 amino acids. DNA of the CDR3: TGTGCCAGCAGCCTAGCGGGACGATTCACAGATACGCAGTATTTT. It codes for CASSLAGRFTDTQYF.

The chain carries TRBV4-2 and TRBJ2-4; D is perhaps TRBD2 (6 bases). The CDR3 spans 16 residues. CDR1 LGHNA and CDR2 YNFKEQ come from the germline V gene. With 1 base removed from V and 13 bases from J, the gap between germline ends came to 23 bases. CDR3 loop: CASSQVHGSSSNEQYF. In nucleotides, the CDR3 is TGTGCCAGCAGCCAAGTCCACGGGAGTAGTTCCAATGAGCAGTACTTC.

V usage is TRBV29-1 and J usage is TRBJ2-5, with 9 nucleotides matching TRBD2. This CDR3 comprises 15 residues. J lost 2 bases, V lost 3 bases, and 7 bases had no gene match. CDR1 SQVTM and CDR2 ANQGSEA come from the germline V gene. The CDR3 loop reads CSVDYIGLAQETQYF. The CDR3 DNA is TGCAGCGTTGATTATATTGGACTAGCGCAAGAGACCCAGTACTTC.

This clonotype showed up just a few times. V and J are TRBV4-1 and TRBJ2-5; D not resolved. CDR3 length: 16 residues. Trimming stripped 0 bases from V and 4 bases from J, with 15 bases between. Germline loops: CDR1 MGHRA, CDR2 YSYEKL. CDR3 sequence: CASSQDPLPDGETQYF. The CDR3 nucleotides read TGCGCCAGCAGCCAAGACCCACTCCCAGATGGAGAGACCCAGTACTTC.

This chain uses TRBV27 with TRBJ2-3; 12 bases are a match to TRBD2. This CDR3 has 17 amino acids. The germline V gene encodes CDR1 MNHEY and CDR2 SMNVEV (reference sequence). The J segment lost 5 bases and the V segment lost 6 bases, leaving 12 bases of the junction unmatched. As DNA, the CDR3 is TGTGCCAGCAGGAACTACCCTAGCGGGAGGGCAGGAGATACGCAGTATTTT. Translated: CASRNYPSGRAGDTQYF.

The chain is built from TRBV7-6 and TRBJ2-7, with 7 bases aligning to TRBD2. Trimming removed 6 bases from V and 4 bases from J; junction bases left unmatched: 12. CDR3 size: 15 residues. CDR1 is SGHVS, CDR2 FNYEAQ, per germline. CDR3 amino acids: CASSPEGGLPYEQYF. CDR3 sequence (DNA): TGTGCCAGCAGTCCCGAGGGAGGGCTCCCGTACGAGCAGTACTTC.

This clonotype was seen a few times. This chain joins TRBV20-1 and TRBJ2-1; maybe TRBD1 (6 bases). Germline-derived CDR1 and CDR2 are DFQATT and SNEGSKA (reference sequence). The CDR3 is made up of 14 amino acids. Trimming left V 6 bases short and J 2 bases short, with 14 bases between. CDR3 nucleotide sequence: TGCAGTGCCCCCGGGACAACAACCTACAATGAGCAGTTCTTC. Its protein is CSAPGTTTYNEQFF.

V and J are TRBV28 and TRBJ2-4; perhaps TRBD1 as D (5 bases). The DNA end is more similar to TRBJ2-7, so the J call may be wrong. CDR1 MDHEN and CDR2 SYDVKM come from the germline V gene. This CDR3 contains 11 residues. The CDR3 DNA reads TGTGCTTGGCCAAGGGGCTACGAGCAGTACTTC. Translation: CAWPRGYEQYF.

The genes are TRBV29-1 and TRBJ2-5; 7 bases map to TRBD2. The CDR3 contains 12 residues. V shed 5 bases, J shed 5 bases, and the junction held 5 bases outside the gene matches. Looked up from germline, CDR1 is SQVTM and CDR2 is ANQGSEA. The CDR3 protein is CSVSRERETQYF. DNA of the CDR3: TGCAGCGTTTCGCGGGAGAGGGAGACCCAGTACTTC. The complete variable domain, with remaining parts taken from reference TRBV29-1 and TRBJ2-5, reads SAVISQKPSRDICQRGTSLTIQCQVDSQVTMMFWYRQQPGQSLTLIATANQGSEATYESGFVIDKFPISRPNLTFSTLTVSNMSPEDSSIYLCSVSRERETQYFGPGTRLLVL.

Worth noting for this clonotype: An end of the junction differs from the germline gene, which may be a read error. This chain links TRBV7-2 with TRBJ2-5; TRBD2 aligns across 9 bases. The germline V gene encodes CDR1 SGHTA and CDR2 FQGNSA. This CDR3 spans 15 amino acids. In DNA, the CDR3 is TGTGCCAGCAGCATCCTGGGACTAGCTGAAGAGACCCGGTACTTC. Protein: CASSILGLAEETRYF.

CDR3 in amino acids: CAGRLAASTDTQYF. The CDR3 coding sequence is TGTGCCGGGCGACTAGCGGCTAGCACAGATACGCAGTATTTT. The genes are TRBV2 and TRBJ2-3; the match to TRBD2 covers 9 bases. The length of the CDR3 is 14 residues. The V and J ends lost 11 bases and 0 bases, in that order; junction bases with no gene match: 6. Germline values: CDR1 SNHLY, CDR2 FYNNEI.

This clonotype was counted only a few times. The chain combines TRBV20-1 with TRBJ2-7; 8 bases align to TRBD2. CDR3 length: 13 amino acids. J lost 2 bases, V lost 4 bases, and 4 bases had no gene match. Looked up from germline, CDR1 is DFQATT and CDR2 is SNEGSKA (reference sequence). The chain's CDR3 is CSANAGGPYEQYF. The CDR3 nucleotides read TGCAGTGCTAATGCGGGAGGACCCTACGAGCAGTACTTC.

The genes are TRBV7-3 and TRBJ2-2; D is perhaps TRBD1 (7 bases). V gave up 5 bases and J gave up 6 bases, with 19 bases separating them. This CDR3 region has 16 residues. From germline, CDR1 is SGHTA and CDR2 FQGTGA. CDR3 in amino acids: CASSIGLIQGAGELFF. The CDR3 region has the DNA TGTGCCAGCAGCATCGGACTAATTCAGGGGGCCGGGGAGCTGTTTTTT. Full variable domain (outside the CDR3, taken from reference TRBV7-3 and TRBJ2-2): GAGVSQTPSNKVTEKGKYVELRCDPISGHTALYWYRQSLGQGPEFLIYFQGTGAADDSGLPNDRFFAVRPEGSVSTLKIQRTERGDSAVYLCASSIGLIQGAGELFFGEGSRLTVL.

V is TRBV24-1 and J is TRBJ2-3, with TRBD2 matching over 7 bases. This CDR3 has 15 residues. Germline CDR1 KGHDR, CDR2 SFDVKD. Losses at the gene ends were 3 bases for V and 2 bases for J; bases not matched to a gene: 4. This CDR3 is CATSDLTSPTDTQYF. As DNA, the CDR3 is TGTGCCACCAGTGATCTGACTAGCCCCACAGATACGCAGTATTTT.

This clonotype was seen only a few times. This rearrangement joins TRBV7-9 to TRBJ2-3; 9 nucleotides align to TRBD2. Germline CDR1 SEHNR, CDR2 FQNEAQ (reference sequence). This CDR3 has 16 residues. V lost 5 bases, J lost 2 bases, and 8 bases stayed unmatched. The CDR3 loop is CASSGPGLAFTDTQYF. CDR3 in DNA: TGTGCCAGCAGCGGACCGGGACTAGCCTTCACAGATACGCAGTATTTT.

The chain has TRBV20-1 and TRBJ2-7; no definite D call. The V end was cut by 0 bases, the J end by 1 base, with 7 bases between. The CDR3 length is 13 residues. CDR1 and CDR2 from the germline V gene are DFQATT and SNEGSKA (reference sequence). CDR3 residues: CSARDSLSYEQYF. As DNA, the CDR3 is TGCAGTGCTAGAGATTCGCTATCCTACGAGCAGTACTTC.